This entry features one T cell receptor (beta chain) sequence. This clonotype appeared a few times. It has no known antigen specificity. Base qualities were left out, and no much larger clone turns up one base away. These data are taken from a study of blood T cells in healthy people across ages (dated by TCRdb to about 2015). General notes on the study: In model experiments, roughly one uniquely barcoded TCR beta cDNA molecule per two T cells was captured by template switching. To track age-related changes in TCR beta repertoire diversity, the study relied on deep sequencing normalized with unique cDNA molecular identifiers. The donors were split into four age groups: young (average around 15 years), middle-aged (nearly 40), aged (over 55) and long-lived (roughly 88). To avoid experimental bias, donors of different ages were distributed randomly across sequencing lanes. Using the same blood draw, the study looked at two additional independent replicas of 1 million unique cDNA reads for two donors, one aged 18 to 30 and the other aged 80 or older. Paper-wide results and their limitations: A strong correlation was found between observed TCR beta diversity and the percentage of naive T cells measured by flow cytometry. The CMV infection status of donors was not known, potentially confounding age-related changes in expanded clonotypes. Estimates of total diversity based on one million sequenced T cells were regarded as lower bounds and as underestimates. As age increased, observed TCR beta diversity per million T cells dropped in a roughly linear way, and a significant reduction was already evident by age roughly 36. Since profiling was done on bulk unsorted PBMCs, naive and antigen-experienced compartments could not be conclusively compared. Compared with the aged group, more naive CD4+ T cells, fewer expanded clones and increased TCR diversity were shown by the long-lived group, suggesting age selection.

The library was generated by 5' RACE. Sequencing instrument: Illumina HiSeq 2500. The second PCR ran for about 7 to 11 cycles and used a J-beta primer mix along with a sample-barcoded 5' primer. A template-switch 5' adaptor carrying 12 random nucleotides introduced a unique molecular identifier onto each TCR beta cDNA molecule. At least 2.5 million CDR3-containing paired-end reads were obtained from each sample. First-strand cDNA was synthesized from all RNA with the Mint cDNA synthesis kit, primed by a TRBC-specific oligonucleotide. After uracil-DNA glycosylase treatment, a first 18-cycle PCR used universal primers M1SS and BC2_uni_R on all cDNA. The published analysis was carried out like this. Normalization of each sample was performed by random selection of 1 million high-quality reads, each carrying a distinct molecular identifier. Reads with shared molecular identifiers were discarded instead of being binned into consensus sequences. CDR3 identification, clonotype clustering and error correction used MiTCR with a Q25 quality threshold and the strictest error-elimination algorithm. A nonparametric unseen species model with Euler transformation was used to estimate lower-bound total TCR beta diversity. TCRdb ran its own pipeline on the public reads, namely fastp trimming at Q25 and MiXCR clone calling, and kept in-frame beta chains. Identical CDR3 proteins give one entry, which carries the most common genes and DNA. TCRdb assigned the V and J calls; the authors' analysis was not used. The sample table contains approximately 730,000 distinct CDR3 sequences; only one count was recorded for about 55% of them. Around 40% of the sample belongs to the ten largest clones.

Donors were around 37 systemically healthy Caucasian individuals from Russia aged roughly 6 to 90 years. Each donor gave roughly 9 milliliters of peripheral blood, drawn into EDTA-treated Vacutainer tubes. Ficoll-Paque density-gradient centrifugation was used to isolate PBMCs, with at least 6 million per sample. Trizol reagent was used to extract total RNA from the PBMCs, yielding at least 6 micrograms per sample. For every donor, an aliquot of PBMCs went through flow cytometry to measure the percentages of naive CD45RAhigh/CD27high T cells. The CDR3 spans 15 residues, from the cysteine through the phenylalanine. CDR3 DNA only is kept here, 45 bases in frame from base 1. The germline V gene supplies CDR1 SGHRS and CDR2 YFSETQ. V is pruned by 8 bases and J by 2 bases, leaving 10 bases of the junction without a gene match.

This chain joins TRBV5-1 to TRBJ2-3; the junction holds 8 bases that match TRBD2. The receptor was isolated from a man older than 75 in good health. The sample taken for sequencing was blood. Read as DNA, the sequence is TGCGCCAGTGCTTTGGCGGGAGGTAACACAGATACGCAGTATTTT. It is translated as CASALAGGNTDTQYF.